This T cell receptor (beta chain) was profiled in a study of T-cell memory formation after mild COVID-19. Study-level results: What remained unconfirmed was the SARS-CoV-2 specificity of second-wave clones peaking on day 37. Cross-reactive memory seemingly joined, as some responding clones were found in pre-infection memory. Contracting clones from day 15 to 85 had balanced CD4/CD8; later expanders favoured CD4+.

Comments on this clonotype: As yet, its antigen is unknown.

Sample barcodes and UMIs were carried by the TCR alpha and TCR beta cDNA libraries that 5'RACE generated with constant-segment primers. TCRdb reprocessed the 5' RACE reads with MiXCR, giving one entry per CDR3 protein. This sample has a few hundred thousand distinct CDR3 sequences, with around 15% found just once. This TCR was recovered from a man younger than 35 who had mild COVID-19 (a few samples of this study predate the infection). Cell type and time point are not known. Sample: PBMCs or a T cell subset sorted from them (not recorded which).

The CDR3 DNA sequence: TGTGCCAGCAGTCCCGGGACTAGCGGGGCCGGGGAGCTGTTTTTT. This encodes CASSPGTSGAGELFF. V gene TRBV27 combines with J gene TRBJ2-2, with 13 bases identical to TRBD2. J lost 6 bases, V lost 5 bases, and 3 bases had no gene match. CDR1 is MNHEY and CDR2 is SMNVEV in the germline V gene (reference sequence). The CDR3 extends over 15 amino acids.